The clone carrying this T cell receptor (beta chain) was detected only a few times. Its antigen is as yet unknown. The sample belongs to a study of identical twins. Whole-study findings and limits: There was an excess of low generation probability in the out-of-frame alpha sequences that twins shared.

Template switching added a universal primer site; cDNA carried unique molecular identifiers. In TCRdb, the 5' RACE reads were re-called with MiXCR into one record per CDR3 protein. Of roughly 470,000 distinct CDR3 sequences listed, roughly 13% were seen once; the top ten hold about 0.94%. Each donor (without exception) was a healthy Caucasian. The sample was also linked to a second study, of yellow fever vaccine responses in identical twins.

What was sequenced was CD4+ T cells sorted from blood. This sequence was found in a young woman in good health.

The CDR3 loop reads CASSLVQGRETQYF. DNA for the CDR3: TGTGCCAGCAGTTTAGTTCAGGGGAGAGAGACCCAGTACTTC. The rearrangement uses TRBV12-3 or TRBV12-4 and TRBJ2-5, with D maybe TRBD1 (6 bases). V shed 1 base and J shed 4 bases, with 10 bases lying between them. CDR3 length equals 14 residues.